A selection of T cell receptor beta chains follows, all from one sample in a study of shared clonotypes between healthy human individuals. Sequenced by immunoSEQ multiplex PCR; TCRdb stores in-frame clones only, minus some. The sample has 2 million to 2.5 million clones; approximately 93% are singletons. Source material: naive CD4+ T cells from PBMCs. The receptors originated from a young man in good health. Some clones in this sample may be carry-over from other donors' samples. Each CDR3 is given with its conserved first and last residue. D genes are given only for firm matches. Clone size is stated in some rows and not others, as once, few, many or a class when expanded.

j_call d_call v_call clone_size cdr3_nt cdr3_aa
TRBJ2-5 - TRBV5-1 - TGCGCCAGCAGCCCCTTTGAAGCGGGCTCGCAAGAGACCCAGTACTTC CASSPFEAGSQETQYF
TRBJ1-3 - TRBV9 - TGTGCCAGCAGCCCGGGGTCTGGAAACACCATATATTTT CASSPGSGNTIYF
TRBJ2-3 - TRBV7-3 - TGTGCCAGCAGCTTGGGGGGAGTTAGAGATACGCAGTATTTT CASSLGGVRDTQYF
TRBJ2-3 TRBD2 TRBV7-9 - TGTGCCAGCAGCCCGCAGCGGGAGTGGTACACAGATACGCAGTATTTT CASSPQREWYTDTQYF
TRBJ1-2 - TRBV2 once TGTGCCAGCAGTTTACAGGGCAACTATGGCTACACCTTC CASSLQGNYGYTF
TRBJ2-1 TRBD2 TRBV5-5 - TGTGCCAGCACCCTGGTACTAGCGCAGAGCTACAATGAGCAGTTCTTC CASTLVLAQSYNEQFF
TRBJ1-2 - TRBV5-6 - TGTGCCAGCACCAAACAGGGAACAGGGACTAACTATGGCTACACCTTC CASTKQGTGTNYGYTF
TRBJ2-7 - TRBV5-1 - TGCGCCAGCAGCTTAGGTCCCCGCGCCCACGAGCAGTACTTC CASSLGPRAHEQYF
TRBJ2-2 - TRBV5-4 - TGTGCCAGCAGCTCTGGGACCCTCGTCGCCGGGGAGCTGTTTTTT CASSSGTLVAGELFF
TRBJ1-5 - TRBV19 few TGTGCCAGTAGTATTTTGGGCGGGAGCAATCAGCCCCAGCATTTT CASSILGGSNQPQHF
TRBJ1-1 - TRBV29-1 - TGCAGCGTTGCTCGGATAGAGAACACTGAAGCTTTCTTT CSVARIENTEAFF
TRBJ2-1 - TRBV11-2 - TGTGCCAGCAGCTTGCGACAAGGGAACTACAATGAGCAGTTCTTC CASSLRQGNYNEQFF
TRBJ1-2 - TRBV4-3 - TGCGCCAGCAGCCAAGAACCCAGTTATGGCTACACCTTC CASSQEPSYGYTF
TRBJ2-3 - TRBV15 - TGTGCCACCAGCAGAGATGCGGGATATGGTGGTACGCAGTATTTT CATSRDAGYGGTQYF
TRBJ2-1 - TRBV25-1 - TGTGCCAGCAGTGAGTCCACTAGAGCCTACAATGAGCAGTTCTTC CASSESTRAYNEQFF
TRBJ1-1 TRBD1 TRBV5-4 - TGTGCCAGCAGCCCCCCCCGGACAGGGAACACTGAAGCTTTCTTT CASSPPRTGNTEAFF
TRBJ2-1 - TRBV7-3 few TGTGCCAGCAGCTTCCGCGGCCCAGGGAACGAGCAGTTCTTC CASSFRGPGNEQFF
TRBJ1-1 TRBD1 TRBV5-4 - TGTGCCAGCAGCTTGGGGGGGACAGAGAACACTGAAGCTTTCTTT CASSLGGTENTEAFF
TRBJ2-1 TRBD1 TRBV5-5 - TGTGCCAGCAGCTTGCCCGGACAGGGGGCGAATGAGCAGTTCTTC CASSLPGQGANEQFF
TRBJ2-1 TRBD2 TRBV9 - TGTGCCAGCAGCGTAGCTACGGGCGGGAGACAGTTCTTC CASSVATGGRQFF
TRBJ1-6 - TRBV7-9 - TGTGCCAGCAGCTTAGAGGGCCGACTCCCAAATTCACCCCTCCACTTT CASSLEGRLPNSPLHF
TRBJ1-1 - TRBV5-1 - TGCGCCAGCAGCTTGGCCGGGGGACCCGGGGCTTTCTTT CASSLAGGPGAFF
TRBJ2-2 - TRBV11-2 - TGTGCCAGCAGCTTGGAGGGTGACACCGGGGAGCTGTTTTTT CASSLEGDTGELFF
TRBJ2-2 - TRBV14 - TGTGCCAGCAGCGGGACTTTGACCGGGGAGCTGTTTTTT CASSGTLTGELFF
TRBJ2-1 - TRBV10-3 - TGTGCCATCAGTGGGGTCTTAGCGGAGTGGGAGCAGTTCTTC CAISGVLAEWEQFF
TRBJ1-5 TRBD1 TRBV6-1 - TGTGCCAGCAGTGAAGCAAAGACAGGGGATCAGCCCCAGCATTTT CASSEAKTGDQPQHF
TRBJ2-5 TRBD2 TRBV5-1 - TGCGCCAGCAGCTACGGACTAGCGGTCGAAGAGACCCAGTACTTC CASSYGLAVEETQYF
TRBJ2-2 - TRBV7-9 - TGTGCCAGCAGCTTAGGGCAGGGGAGGCCCGGGGGCACCGGGGAGCTGTTTTTT CASSLGQGRPGGTGELFF
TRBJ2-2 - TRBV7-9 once TGTGCCAGCAGCTACACAGGGTTCGAGGGCACCGGGGAGCTGTTTTTT CASSYTGFEGTGELFF
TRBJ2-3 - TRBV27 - TGTGCCAGCAGTTTAGGGCAGGGCTCAGATACGCAGTATTTT CASSLGQGSDTQYF
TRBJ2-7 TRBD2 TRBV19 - TGTGCCAGTAGTGACCTAGCGGCTAGCTCCTACGAGCAGTACTTC CASSDLAASSYEQYF
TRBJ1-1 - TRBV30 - TGTACCTGGGACCCGAACACTGAAGCTTTCTTT CTWDPNTEAFF
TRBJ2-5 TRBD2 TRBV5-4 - TGTGCCAGCAGCCGCAAACTAGCGGGAGGGTCAGAGACCCAGTACTTC CASSRKLAGGSETQYF
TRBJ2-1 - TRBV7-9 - TGTGCCAGCAGCTTACAGTCCGAAACGGAGCAGTTCTTC CASSLQSETEQFF
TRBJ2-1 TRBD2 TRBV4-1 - TGCGCCAGCAGCCAAGATCCTCGACTAGCGGGACCCCCCTACAATGAGCAGTTCTTC CASSQDPRLAGPPYNEQFF
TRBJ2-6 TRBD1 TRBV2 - TGTGCCAGCAGGACGGACAGGGTGGGGGCCAACGTCCTGACTTTC CASRTDRVGANVLTF
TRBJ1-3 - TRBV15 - TGTGCCACCGAGGAAGGGTGGAAAGATCGAAACACCATATATTTT CATEEGWKDRNTIYF
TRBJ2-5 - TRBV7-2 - TGTGCCAGCAGCTTAAAGGTGGGGGAAGAGACCCAGTACTTC CASSLKVGEETQYF
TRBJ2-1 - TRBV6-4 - TGTGCCAGCAGGGCACCGGGGAACAGGGCCCATGAGCAGTTCTTC CASRAPGNRAHEQFF
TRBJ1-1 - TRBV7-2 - TGTGCCAGCAGCCCGGGGCGGGGGGCCAATCTTGAAGCTTTCTTT CASSPGRGANLEAFF
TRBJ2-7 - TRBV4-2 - TGTGCCAGCAGCCAAGGAGGGGCAGAAAGCTCCTACGAGCAGTACTTC CASSQGGAESSYEQYF